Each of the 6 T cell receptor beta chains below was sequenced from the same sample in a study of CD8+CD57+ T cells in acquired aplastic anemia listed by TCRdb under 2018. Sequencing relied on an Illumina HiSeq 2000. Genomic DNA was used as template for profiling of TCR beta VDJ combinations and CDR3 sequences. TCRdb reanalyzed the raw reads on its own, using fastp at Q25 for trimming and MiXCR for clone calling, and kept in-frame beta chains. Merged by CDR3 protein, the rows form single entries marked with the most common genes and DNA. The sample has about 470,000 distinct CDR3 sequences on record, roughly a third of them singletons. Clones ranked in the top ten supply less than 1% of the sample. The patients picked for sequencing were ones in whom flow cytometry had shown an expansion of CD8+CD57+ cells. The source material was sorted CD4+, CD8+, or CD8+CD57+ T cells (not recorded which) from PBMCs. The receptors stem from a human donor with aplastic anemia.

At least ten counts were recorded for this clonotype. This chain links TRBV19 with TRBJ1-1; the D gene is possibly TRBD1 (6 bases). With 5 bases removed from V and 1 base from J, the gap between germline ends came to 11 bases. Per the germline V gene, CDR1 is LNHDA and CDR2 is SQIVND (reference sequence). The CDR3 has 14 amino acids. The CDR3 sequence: CASSYRATNTEAFF. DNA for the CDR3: TGTGCCAGTAGTTACAGGGCAACGAACACTGAAGCTTTCTTT.

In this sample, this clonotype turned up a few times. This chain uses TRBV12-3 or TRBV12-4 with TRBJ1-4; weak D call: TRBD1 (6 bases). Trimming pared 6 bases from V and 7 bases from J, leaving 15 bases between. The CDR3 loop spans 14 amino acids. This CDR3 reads CASSARTEREKLFF. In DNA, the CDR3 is TGTGCCAGCAGCGCAAGGACAGAGCGTGAAAAACTGTTTTTT.

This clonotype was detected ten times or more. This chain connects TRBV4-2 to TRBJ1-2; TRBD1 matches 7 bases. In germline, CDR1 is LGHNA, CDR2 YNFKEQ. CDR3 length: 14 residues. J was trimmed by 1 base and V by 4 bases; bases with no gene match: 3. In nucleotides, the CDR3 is TGTGCCAGCAGCCGAGGACAGGTTAACTATGGCTACACCTTC. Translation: CASSRGQVNYGYTF.

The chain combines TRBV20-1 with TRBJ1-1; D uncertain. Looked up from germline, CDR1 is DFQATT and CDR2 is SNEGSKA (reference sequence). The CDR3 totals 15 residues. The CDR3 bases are TGCAGCGGAAGGGATACCAGATGGGGAATCTCTGAAGCTTTCTTT. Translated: CSGRDTRWGISEAFF.

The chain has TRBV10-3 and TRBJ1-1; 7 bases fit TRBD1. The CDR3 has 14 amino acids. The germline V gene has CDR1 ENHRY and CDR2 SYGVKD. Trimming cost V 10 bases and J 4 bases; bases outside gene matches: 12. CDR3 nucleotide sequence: TGTGCCAGCAGCCCAGACAGGGAGGGCACTGAAGCTTTCTTT. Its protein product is CASSPDREGTEAFF.

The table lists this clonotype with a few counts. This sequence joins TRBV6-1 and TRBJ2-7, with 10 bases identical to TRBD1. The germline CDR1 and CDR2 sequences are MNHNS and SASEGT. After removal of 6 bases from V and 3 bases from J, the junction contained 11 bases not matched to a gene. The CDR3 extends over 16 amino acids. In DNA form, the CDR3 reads TGTGCCAGCAGAACTCTCCCGGGACAGGGGCACTACGAGCAGTACTTC. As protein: CASRTLPGQGHYEQYF.